These 27 T cell receptor beta chains originate from one sample sequenced in a study of blood T cell repertoires in COVID-19. Sequencing used immunoSEQ multiplex PCR; TCRdb keeps in-frame clones, though not all of them. The sample includes fewer than 250,000 clones, approximately 90% seen only once; the top ten take less than 3%. The sample comprised peripheral blood. The receptors derive from a man in his thirties or forties with COVID-19, enrolled during active disease.

The chain links TRBV7-3 to TRBJ2-1, with 12 bases matching TRBD2. The germline CDR1 and CDR2 sequences are SGHTA and FQGTGA. V lost 5 bases to trimming and J lost 7 bases; unmatched junction nucleotides: 6. The CDR3 is made up of 15 amino acids. CDR3 residues: CASSPWTSGVNEQFF. For the CDR3, the DNA is TGTGCCAGCAGCCCCTGGACTAGCGGGGTGAATGAGCAGTTCTTC.

V gene TRBV19 combines with J gene TRBJ2-3, with TRBD2 identical over 8 bases. V lost 5 bases to trimming and J lost 3 bases; unmatched junction nucleotides: 7. CDR1 and CDR2 (germline): LNHDA, SQIVND (reference sequence). The CDR3 spans 15 residues. In DNA form, the CDR3 reads TGTGCCAGTAGTCCGGGACTAGTAGGGACAGATACGCAGTATTTT. Its translation is CASSPGLVGTDTQYF.

DNA for the CDR3: TGTGCCAGCACTTTGCCGACTAGCGGGTACCCGACCTCCTACGAGCAGTACTTC. As protein: CASTLPTSGYPTSYEQYF. The chain combines TRBV2 with TRBJ2-7, with 10 bases fitting TRBD2. Germline CDR1 SNHLY, CDR2 FYNNEI. Losses at the gene ends were 7 bases for V and 0 bases for J; bases not matched to a gene: 15. The CDR3 consists of 18 residues.

This chain links TRBV3-1 (or the pseudogene TRBV3-2) with TRBJ2-3; no firm D call. The germline V and J ends were trimmed by 4 bases and 0 bases, with 14 bases remaining between them. The germline V gene encodes CDR1 LGHDT and CDR2 YNNKEL (reference sequence). This CDR3 has 16 residues. The CDR3 region has the DNA TGTGCCAGCAGCCCCCCCTTTAATCCTAGCACAGATACGCAGTATTTT. Translated, it gives CASSPPFNPSTDTQYF.

The chain is built from TRBV5-4 and TRBJ1-3, with 7 bases fitting TRBD1. The CDR3 has 15 amino acids. J was trimmed by 0 bases and V by 3 bases; bases with no gene match: 3. CDR1 and CDR2 (germline): SGHNT, YYREEE (reference sequence). The DNA of the CDR3 is TGTGCCAGCAGCTACGACAGGGCCTCTGGAAACACCATATATTTT. Translating gives CASSYDRASGNTIYF.

In DNA, the CDR3 is TGTGCCAGCAGCATAGGATTAGGGGTGACTGAAGCTTTCTTT. Its translation is CASSIGLGVTEAFF. The chain has TRBV28 and TRBJ1-1; the D gene is possibly TRBD1 (5 bases). Germline-derived CDR1 and CDR2 are MDHEN and SYDVKM. V was cut by 6 bases and J by 5 bases, with 16 bases left in between. The CDR3 runs to 14 residues.

This sequence joins TRBV4-1 and TRBJ2-1, with 13 bases aligning to TRBD2. J gave up 15 bases and V 0 bases, and 14 bases lay outside the gene matches. Germline CDR1 MGHRA, CDR2 YSYEKL. The CDR3 sequence is 17 residues long. The CDR3 region is CASSQEPPGLAGLVTFF. In DNA form, the CDR3 reads TGCGCCAGCAGCCAAGAACCCCCGGGACTAGCGGGACTTGTCACGTTCTTC.

CDR3 coding DNA: TGTGCCACCAGTGATACCGGGACAGGGAGCAATGAGCAGTTCTTC. Its protein product is CATSDTGTGSNEQFF. This sequence joins TRBV24-1 and TRBJ2-1; 9 bases line up with TRBD1. Trimming removed 3 bases from V and 6 bases from J; junction bases left unmatched: 5. The CDR3 runs to 15 residues. CDR1 and CDR2 (germline): KGHDR, SFDVKD.

The rearrangement joins TRBV2 to TRBJ1-2; D is unclear. CDR1 and CDR2 from the germline V gene are SNHLY and FYNNEI. V dropped 3 bases and J dropped 0 bases, with 14 bases sitting between them. The CDR3 is made up of 16 amino acids. The CDR3 DNA follows: TGTGCCAGCAGTGATTCCGTCCAGGCCGCTAACTATGGCTACACCTTC. As protein: CASSDSVQAANYGYTF.

The rearrangement links TRBV7-9 to TRBJ1-1; no firm D call. This CDR3 has 12 residues. Germline V lookup: CDR1 SEHNR, CDR2 FQNEAQ (reference sequence). V shed 6 bases and J shed 1 base, with 6 bases lying between them. The CDR3 loop is CASRAQNTEAFF. The CDR3 bases are TGTGCCAGCAGAGCCCAGAACACTGAAGCTTTCTTT.

The chain employs TRBV12-3 or TRBV12-4 and TRBJ1-2; D unclear. Trimming removed 4 bases from V and 8 bases from J, with 11 bases in between. This CDR3 is 12 amino acids long. CDR3 bases: TGTGCCAGCAGTTCCAGCCACGGGGGCTACACCTTC. As protein: CASSSSHGGYTF.

DNA of the CDR3: TGTGCCAGCAGCCAAGAAACAAGGGGGTGGGACGAGCAGTACTTC. Protein sequence: CASSQETRGWDEQYF. This rearrangement joins TRBV14 to TRBJ2-7, with D possibly matching TRBD1 (6 bases). Trimming took off 0 bases at V and 5 bases at J, with 14 bases between the two ends. Germline values: CDR1 SGHDN, CDR2 FVKESK. This CDR3 is 15 amino acids long.

V and J are TRBV27 and TRBJ1-1, with 9 positions matching TRBD1. This CDR3 is built from 19 residues. The V gene's germline CDR1 is MNHEY and CDR2 SMNVEV (reference sequence). With 5 bases clipped from V and 3 bases from J, the junction kept 19 bases outside the gene matches. CDR3 amino acids: CASSRYSGTGGGRDTEAFF. The CDR3 bases are TGTGCCAGCAGTCGATACTCCGGAACAGGGGGCGGACGGGACACTGAAGCTTTCTTT.

This chain connects TRBV7-2 to TRBJ2-7; 7 nucleotides agree with TRBD1. The CDR3 is 15 residues long. Germline V gives CDR1 SGHTA, CDR2 FQGNSA. Unmatched junction bases numbered 7, after V lost 2 bases and J lost 3 bases. The CDR3 bases are TGTGCCAGCAGCTTACAGGGGGTATTGGGCTACGAGCAGTACTTC. Translation: CASSLQGVLGYEQYF.

This sequence joins TRBV6-1 and TRBJ1-5, with 12 bases identical to TRBD1. Germline-derived CDR1 and CDR2 are MNHNS and SASEGT. V shed 0 bases and J 2 bases; nucleotides not matched to a gene: 11. There are 20 residues in the CDR3. This CDR3 reads CASSEASGGTGGRGNQPQHF. DNA for the CDR3: TGTGCCAGCAGTGAAGCTAGTGGCGGGACAGGGGGCCGTGGCAATCAGCCCCAGCATTTT.

This clone was detected once. The CDR3 nucleotides are TGTGCCAGCAGCTTAGGTCTGCAGGGAAGCTCCTATAATTCACCCCTCCACTTT. It specifies CASSLGLQGSSYNSPLHF. This chain uses TRBV7-2 with TRBJ1-6; weak D call: TRBD1 (5 bases). The CDR3 extends over 18 amino acids. V was clipped by 1 base and J by 0 bases, with 13 bases between them. CDR1 SGHTA and CDR2 FQGNSA come from the germline V gene.

This clone turned up a few times. This chain connects TRBV7-2 to TRBJ2-1; D is unresolved. Germline loops: CDR1 SGHTA, CDR2 FQGNSA. CDR3 length equals 14 residues. V was shortened by 5 bases and J by 8 bases, with 16 bases between the two germline ends. CDR3 in DNA: TGTGCCAGCAGCCCCCTCTCTTTTGTCGATGAGCAGTTCTTC. This translates into CASSPLSFVDEQFF.

Regarding this clone: The same CDR3 arises from other DNA sequences in this sample as well. The chain has TRBV15 and TRBJ1-1; D is possibly TRBD1 (5 bases). The CDR3 sequence is 16 residues long. Germline CDR1 reads LNHNV; CDR2 reads YYDKDF (reference sequence). The V end lost 0 bases, the J end lost 2 bases, and 13 bases lay between the germline ends. The CDR3 DNA follows: TGTGCCACCAGCAGAGATCTGGGGACTGCAAACACTGAAGCTTTCTTT. This encodes CATSRDLGTANTEAFF.

The V call is TRBV6-2 or TRBV6-3, the J call TRBJ2-3; 10 bases match TRBD2. The V gene's germline CDR1 is MNHEY and CDR2 SVGEGT. V dropped 5 bases and J dropped 2; count of bases not matched to a gene: 1. This CDR3 region has 14 residues. CDR3 amino acids: CASSSGGATDTQYF. Here the CDR3 DNA reads TGTGCCAGCAGTAGCGGGGGGGCCACAGATACGCAGTATTTT.

The CDR3 spells CASSIMRMWGVQGHTGELFF. The CDR3 DNA reads as TGTGCCAGTAGTATTATGAGAATGTGGGGGGTTCAGGGTCACACCGGGGAGCTGTTTTTT. The V gene is TRBV19, the J gene TRBJ2-2; a possible D gene is TRBD2 (6 bases). The CDR3 contains 20 residues. The germline CDR1 and CDR2 sequences are LNHDA and SQIVND (reference sequence). V was shortened by 3 bases and J by 3 bases, with 26 bases between the two germline ends.

This sequence joins TRBV7-8 and TRBJ1-3, with 8 positions matching TRBD1. Losses at the gene ends were 5 bases for V and 0 bases for J; bases not matched to a gene: 6. Germline-derived CDR1 and CDR2 are SGHVS and FQNEAQ. The CDR3 contains 16 residues. CDR3 region: CASSQTGVSSGNTIYF. The CDR3 DNA reads as TGTGCCAGCAGCCAGACAGGGGTCTCCTCTGGAAACACCATATATTTT.

The rearrangement uses TRBV11-3 and TRBJ1-3; a weak D match, TRBD1 (6 bases). V lost 5 bases and J 4 bases, leaving 15 bases between the germline ends. CDR1 is SGHNT, CDR2 YENEEA, per germline. The CDR3 consists of 15 residues. The CDR3 is CASSLSRGSGNTIYF. The CDR3 DNA reads as TGTGCCAGCAGCCTTTCCAGGGGCTCCGGAAACACCATATATTTT.

The V gene is TRBV18, the J gene TRBJ2-2; 7 bases fit TRBD1. Trimming cost V 3 bases and J 4 bases; bases outside gene matches: 2. CDR1 and CDR2 (germline): KGHSH, LQKENI. The CDR3 extends over 14 amino acids. For the CDR3, the DNA is TGTGCCAGCTCACCGGGACAGTCCACCGGGGAGCTGTTTTTT. This gives the protein CASSPGQSTGELFF.

This rearrangement joins TRBV11-2 to TRBJ1-3, with TRBD1 identical over 7 bases. The CDR3 sequence is 16 residues long. The V gene's germline CDR1 is SGHAT and CDR2 FQNNGV. V lost 2 bases to trimming and J lost 0 bases; unmatched junction nucleotides: 4. As DNA, the CDR3 is TGTGCCAGCAGCTTAAGAGGGACAGTCTCTGGAAACACCATATATTTT. Protein product: CASSLRGTVSGNTIYF.

The CDR3 is CASREYLAGSGELFF. CDR3 DNA sequence: TGTGCCAGTAGAGAGTATCTGGCAGGGTCCGGGGAGCTGTTTTTT. This chain links TRBV19 with TRBJ2-2; tentative D call: TRBD1 (5 bases). Trimming took off 6 bases at V and 6 bases at J, with 17 bases between the two ends. The germline V gene encodes CDR1 LNHDA and CDR2 SQIVND (reference sequence). CDR3 size: 15 residues.

The J gene is TRBJ1-2, the V gene TRBV10-3, with TRBD1 matching 7 bases. The CDR3 is 14 residues long. J gave up 0 bases and V 3 bases, and 1 base lay outside the gene matches. Germline assignment: CDR1 ENHRY and CDR2 SYGVKD. The CDR3 sequence: CAISDGTANYGYTF. In nucleotides, the CDR3 is TGTGCCATCAGTGACGGGACAGCTAACTATGGCTACACCTTC.

This clone was observed once. V gene TRBV30 combines with J gene TRBJ1-5; weak D call: TRBD1 (6 bases). Germline V CDR1 and CDR2: GTSNPN, SVGIG (reference sequence). The CDR3 spans 14 residues. V lost 4 bases to trimming and J lost 6 bases, with 16 bases between them. This CDR3 is CAWNSAGARQPQHF. In nucleotides, the CDR3 is TGTGCCTGGAATTCCGCGGGGGCGCGTCAGCCCCAGCATTTT.